This T cell receptor (beta chain) was sequenced in a study of blood T cell repertoires in COVID-19. On the study more broadly: Sites across the United States, Italy and Spain contributed samples from acute and convalescent COVID-19.

Trimming pared 1 base from V and 8 bases from J, leaving 9 bases between. Germline V gene sequence: CDR1 SGHTS, CDR2 YDEGEE. This CDR3 region has 12 residues. In the original analysis: How many nucleated cells were present was estimated from reference gene primer amplification. Sequenced by immunoSEQ multiplex PCR; TCRdb stores in-frame clones only, minus some. V, J and clone size are those of that table, while D and trimming were read from the DNA. Among about 200,000 clones listed, around 80% were seen once. The V call is TRBV5-8, the J call TRBJ1-1; D may be TRBD1 (5 bases). Material for sequencing was peripheral blood. The clonotype was recovered from a woman aged 60 to 75 with COVID-19, enrolled during active disease. The CDR3, as DNA: TGTGCCAGCAGCTTGTATAACAGGGAAGCTTTCTTT. Translated: CASSLYNREAFF.